The source of this TCR beta chain is a study of T cell changes during pregnancy in multiple sclerosis. The CDR3 extends over 16 amino acids. V dropped 4 bases and J dropped 2; count of bases not matched to a gene: 2. Germline CDR1 is SGHRS and CDR2 is YFSETQ. Assay used: immunoSEQ multiplex PCR; TCRdb lists only in-frame clones, some missing. This table has 95,000 to 100,000 clones, approximately 92% appearing once. The receptor's source is a female donor with multiple sclerosis, enrolled in a pregnancy study. The chain uses TRBV5-1 and TRBJ2-6, with 11 bases identical to TRBD1. The sample was peripheral blood, taken in the second trimester of pregnancy. CDR3 in amino acids: CASSRTGGAGANVLTF. DNA of the CDR3: TGCGCCAGCAGCAGGACAGGGGGCGCTGGGGCCAACGTCCTGACTTTC.